This entry lists 17 T cell receptor beta chains sequenced from one sample in a study of blood T cells in healthy people across ages. Through a sample-barcoded 5' primer and a J-beta primer mix, a second PCR was run for roughly 7 to 11 cycles. TCRdb recomputed calls from the 5' RACE reads with MiXCR, one row per CDR3 protein. The sample has 650,000 to 700,000 distinct CDR3 sequences; roughly half are singletons. The sequenced sample consisted of blood. The receptors come from a woman of 80 years or more in good health.

This clonotype was detected only once. The V and J genes are TRBV2 and TRBJ2-3, with D possibly matching TRBD2 (5 bases). The CDR3 runs to 15 residues. Looked up from germline, CDR1 is SNHLY and CDR2 is FYNNEI. Trimming removed 6 bases at V and 0 bases at J, with 13 bases between. The CDR3, as DNA: TGTGCCAGCAGACAAAGCGGAACCAGCACAGATACGCAGTATTTT. Amino acids: CASRQSGTSTDTQYF.

Comment on this clonotype: This may arise from a read error, as a much more abundant clone is one base away. The CDR3 is CASTLRGSGEVNNEQYF. The CDR3, as DNA: TGTGCCAGCACCCTAAGGGGTAGCGGGGAGGTAAACAATGAGCAGTACTTC. This chain joins TRBV7-8 and TRBJ2-1; TRBD2 agrees at 8 bases. The end of the DNA is better explained by TRBJ2-7, so the J call may be wrong. The length of the CDR3 is 17 residues. CDR1 and CDR2 (germline): SGHVS, FQNEAQ.

This clonotype appeared many times. The chain uses TRBV4-1 and TRBJ2-7; maybe TRBD2 (6 bases). V was trimmed by 0 bases and J by 4 bases, leaving 16 bases between them. CDR3 length: 16 residues. CDR1 and CDR2 (germline): MGHRA, YSYEKL. CDR3 loop: CASSQDPRESSYEQYF. DNA for the CDR3: TGCGCCAGCAGCCAAGATCCACGGGAGTCTTCATACGAGCAGTACTTC.

This clonotype has a count of ten or more. The chain employs TRBV5-1 and TRBJ2-1; the D gene could be TRBD1 or TRBD2 (5 bases each). The CDR3 covers 15 residues. With 4 bases removed from V and 7 bases from J, the gap between germline ends came to 18 bases. Germline V gene sequence: CDR1 SGHRS, CDR2 YFSETQ. Here the CDR3 reads CASSSRDPDLNEQFF. DNA for the CDR3: TGCGCCAGCAGCAGCCGGGACCCCGATCTGAATGAGCAGTTCTTC.

The chain joins TRBV29-1 to TRBJ2-7; 7 nucleotides line up with TRBD2. V dropped 4 bases and J dropped 2; count of bases not matched to a gene: 5. From germline, CDR1 is SQVTM and CDR2 ANQGSEA. CDR3 length equals 13 residues. The CDR3 DNA reads as TGCAGCGTTGCTGGTGCGGGGGCCTACGAGCAGTACTTC. The encoded protein is CSVAGAGAYEQYF.

This clonotype came up once. V usage is TRBV10-3 and J usage is TRBJ2-7; D is possibly TRBD1 (5 bases). The CDR3 has 16 residues. The V end lost 2 bases, the J end lost 7 bases, and 21 bases lay between the germline ends. The germline gives CDR1 ENHRY, CDR2 SYGVKD. CDR3 coding DNA: TGTGCCATCAGTGAGCCCCGGACAAGATTGGTAGGTGAGCAGTACTTC. Protein product: CAISEPRTRLVGEQYF.

In its sample, this clonotype was seen once. The chain recombines TRBV6-5 with TRBJ2-5, with D hard to call. Trimming removed 7 bases from V and 3 bases from J, with 9 bases in between. Per the germline V gene, CDR1 is MNHEY and CDR2 is SVGAGI. The CDR3 sequence is 12 residues long. The CDR3 region is CASKVGEETQYF. In DNA, the CDR3 is TGTGCCAGCAAGGTTGGGGAAGAGACCCAGTACTTC.

This chain links TRBV24-1 with TRBJ2-7, with 8 bases aligning to TRBD2. Germline assignment: CDR1 KGHDR and CDR2 SFDVKD. The length of the CDR3 is 18 residues. The V and J ends lost 4 bases and 7 bases, in that order; junction bases with no gene match: 20. This CDR3 reads CATSDPVKSQREYNEQYF. CDR3 DNA: TGTGCCACCAGTGACCCCGTTAAATCCCAGCGGGAGTACAATGAGCAGTACTTC.

A remark on this clonotype: Being one base from a much bigger clone, this may be a read error. The J gene is TRBJ2-7, the V gene TRBV12-3 or TRBV12-4; possibly TRBD2 for D (5 bases). This CDR3 has 12 residues. V was shortened by 6 bases and J by 6 bases, with 12 bases between the two germline ends. The CDR3 bases are TGTGCCAGCAGCGTACTAGTTACCGAGCAGTACTTC. Protein sequence: CASSVLVTEQYF.

Note on this clonotype: A read error may be the cause here, since a much bigger clone is one base away. V gene TRBV7-8 combines with J gene TRBJ2-1; TRBD2 aligns across 9 bases. CDR3 size: 16 residues. V lost 2 bases to trimming and J lost 4 bases; unmatched junction nucleotides: 6. Germline assignment: CDR1 SGHVS and CDR2 FQNEAQ. CDR3 region: CASSLPAGGSYNEQFF. The CDR3 DNA reads as TGTGCCAGCAGCTTACCAGCGGGAGGTAGTTACAATGAGCAGTTCTTC.

This clonotype has a count of ten or more. The chain combines TRBV7-2 with TRBJ2-1; D unclear. This CDR3 spans 16 amino acids. V was shortened by 3 bases and J by 4 bases, with 16 bases between the two germline ends. Germline values: CDR1 SGHTA, CDR2 FQGNSA. This CDR3 reads CASSFEYQMGYNEQFF. CDR3 bases: TGTGCCAGCAGCTTCGAGTATCAGATGGGGTACAATGAGCAGTTCTTC.

This clonotype was found a few times. This sequence joins TRBV3-1 and TRBJ2-1; D call uncertain. CDR3 length equals 15 residues. Germline assignment: CDR1 LGHDT and CDR2 YNNKEL (reference sequence). The V gene lost 0 bases and the J gene lost 6 bases, with 12 bases spanning the gap. The CDR3 loop reads CASSQDLLVANEQFF. The CDR3 DNA follows: TGTGCCAGCAGCCAAGATCTACTTGTAGCCAATGAGCAGTTCTTC.

The rearrangement links TRBV11-2 to TRBJ2-1, with 7 nucleotides matching TRBD2. The DNA end lines up better with TRBJ2-7; the J call may be wrong. The CDR3 spans 17 residues. CDR1 SGHAT and CDR2 FQNNGV come from the germline V gene. CDR3 sequence reads: CASSQTGRPLWGNEQYF. The DNA for the CDR3 is TGTGCCAGCAGCCAAACCGGGAGGCCCCTTTGGGGCAATGAGCAGTACTTC.

Concerning this clonotype itself: Possible read error: a much larger clone is one base away. The chain combines TRBV15 with TRBJ2-3; 10 nucleotides align to TRBD2. The germline gives CDR1 LNHNV, CDR2 YYDKDF (reference sequence). Trimming at V came to 1 base and at J to 4 bases, leaving 5 bases not matched to a gene. The CDR3 has 16 residues. The CDR3 DNA follows: TGTGCCACCAGCAGAGGGACTAGCGGACGCGCAGATACGCAGTATTTT. Translated: CATSRGTSGRADTQYF.

This clonotype was seen only once. The chain recombines TRBV7-2 with TRBJ2-7, with TRBD1 as a possible D gene (6 bases). The CDR3 runs 14 residues. CDR1 and CDR2 from the germline V gene are SGHTA and FQGNSA. Between the trimmed V and J ends, which lost 3 bases and 2 bases, there was a span of 11 bases. CDR3 in amino acids: CASSFWQGPYEQYF. In DNA, the CDR3 is TGTGCCAGCAGCTTCTGGCAGGGGCCCTACGAGCAGTACTTC. Full variable domain (rest looked up from reference TRBV7-2 and TRBJ2-7): GAGVSQSPSNKVTEKGKDVELRCDPISGHTALYWYRQSLGQGLEFLIYFQGNSAPDKSGLPSDRFSAERTGGSVSTLTIQRTQQEDSAVYLCASSFWQGPYEQYFGPGTRLTVT.

This rearrangement joins TRBV20-1 to TRBJ2-7, with 12 nucleotides matching TRBD2. The V gene end was trimmed by 3 bases and the J gene end by 3 bases; junction bases not matched to a gene: 3. CDR1 and CDR2 from the germline V gene are DFQATT and SNEGSKA (reference sequence). This CDR3 has 14 residues. The CDR3 reads CSARTSGGSYEQYF. CDR3 bases: TGCAGTGCTAGGACTAGCGGGGGAAGCTACGAGCAGTACTTC.

This chain joins TRBV7-2 and TRBJ1-1, with a possible D match to TRBD1 (5 bases). CDR3 size: 15 residues. In germline, CDR1 is SGHTA, CDR2 FQGNSA. Trimming stripped 7 bases from V and 6 bases from J, with 21 bases between. CDR3 DNA sequence: TGTGCCAGCACCCTAGGGGCGGTTGGGGCATCTGAAGCTTTCTTT. Translation gives CASTLGAVGASEAFF.